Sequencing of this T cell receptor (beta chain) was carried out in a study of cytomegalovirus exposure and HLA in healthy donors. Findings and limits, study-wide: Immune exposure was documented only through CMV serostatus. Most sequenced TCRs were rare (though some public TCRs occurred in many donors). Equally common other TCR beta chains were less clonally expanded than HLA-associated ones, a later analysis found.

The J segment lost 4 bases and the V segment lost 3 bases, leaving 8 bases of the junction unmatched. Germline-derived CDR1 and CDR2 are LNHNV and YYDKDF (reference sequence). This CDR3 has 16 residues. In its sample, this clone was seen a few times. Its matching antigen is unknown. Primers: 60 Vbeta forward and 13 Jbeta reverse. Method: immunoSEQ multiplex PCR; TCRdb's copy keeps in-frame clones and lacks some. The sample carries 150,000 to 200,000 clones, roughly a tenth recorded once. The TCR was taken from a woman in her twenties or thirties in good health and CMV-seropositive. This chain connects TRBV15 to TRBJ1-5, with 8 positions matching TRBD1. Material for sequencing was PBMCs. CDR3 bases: TGTGCCACCAGCAGGGGAGGACAGGGATTTAATCAGCCCCAGCATTTT. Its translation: CATSRGGQGFNQPQHF.